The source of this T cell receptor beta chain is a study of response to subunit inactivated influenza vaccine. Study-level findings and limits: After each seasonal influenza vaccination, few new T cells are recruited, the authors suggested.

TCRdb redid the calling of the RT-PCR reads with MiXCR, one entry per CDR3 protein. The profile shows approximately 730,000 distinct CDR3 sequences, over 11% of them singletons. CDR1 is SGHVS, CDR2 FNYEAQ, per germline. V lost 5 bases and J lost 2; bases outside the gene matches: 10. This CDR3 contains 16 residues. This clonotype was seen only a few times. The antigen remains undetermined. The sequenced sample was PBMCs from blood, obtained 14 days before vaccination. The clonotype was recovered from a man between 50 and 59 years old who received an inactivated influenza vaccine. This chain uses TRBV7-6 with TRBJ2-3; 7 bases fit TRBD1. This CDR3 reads CASSPGDRGYTDTQYF. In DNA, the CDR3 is TGTGCCAGCAGCCCAGGGGACAGAGGATACACAGATACGCAGTATTTT.